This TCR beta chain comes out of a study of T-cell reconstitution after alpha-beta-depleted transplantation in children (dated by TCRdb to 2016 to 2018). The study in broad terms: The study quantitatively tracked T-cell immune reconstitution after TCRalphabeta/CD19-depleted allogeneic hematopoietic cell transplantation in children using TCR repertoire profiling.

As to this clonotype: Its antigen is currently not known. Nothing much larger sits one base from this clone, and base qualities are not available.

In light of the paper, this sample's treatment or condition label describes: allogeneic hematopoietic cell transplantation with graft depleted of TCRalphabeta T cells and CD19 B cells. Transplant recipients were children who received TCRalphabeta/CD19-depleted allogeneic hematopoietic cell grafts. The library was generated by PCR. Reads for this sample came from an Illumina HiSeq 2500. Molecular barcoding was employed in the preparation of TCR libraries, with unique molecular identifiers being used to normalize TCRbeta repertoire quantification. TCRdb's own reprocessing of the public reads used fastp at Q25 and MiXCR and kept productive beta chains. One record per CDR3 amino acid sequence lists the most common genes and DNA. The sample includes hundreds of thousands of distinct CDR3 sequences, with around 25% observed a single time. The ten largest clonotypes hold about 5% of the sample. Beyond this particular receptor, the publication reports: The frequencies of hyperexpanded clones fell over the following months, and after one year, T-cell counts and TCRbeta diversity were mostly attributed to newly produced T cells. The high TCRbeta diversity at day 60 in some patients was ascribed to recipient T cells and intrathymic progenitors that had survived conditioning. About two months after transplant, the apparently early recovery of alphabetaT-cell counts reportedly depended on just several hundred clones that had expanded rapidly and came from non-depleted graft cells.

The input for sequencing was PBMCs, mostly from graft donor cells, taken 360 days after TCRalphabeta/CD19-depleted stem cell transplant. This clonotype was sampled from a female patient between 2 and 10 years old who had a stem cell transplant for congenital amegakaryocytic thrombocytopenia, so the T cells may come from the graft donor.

The DNA sequence is TGTGCCACCAGTGATATCGACAGTCCAAGAGGGACCCAGTACTTC. The resulting protein is CATSDIDSPRGTQYF. The chain is made from TRBV24-1 and TRBJ2-5; the D region possibly corresponds to TRBD1 (5 bases align). The CDR1 and CDR2 encoded by the germline V gene are KGHDR and SFDVKD. The CDR3, cysteine through phenylalanine, is 15 amino acids long. This entry keeps only the CDR3 DNA: 45 bases, framed from base 1. The junction shows trimming of 3 bases on V and 7 bases on J, plus 17 bases between the germline ends.